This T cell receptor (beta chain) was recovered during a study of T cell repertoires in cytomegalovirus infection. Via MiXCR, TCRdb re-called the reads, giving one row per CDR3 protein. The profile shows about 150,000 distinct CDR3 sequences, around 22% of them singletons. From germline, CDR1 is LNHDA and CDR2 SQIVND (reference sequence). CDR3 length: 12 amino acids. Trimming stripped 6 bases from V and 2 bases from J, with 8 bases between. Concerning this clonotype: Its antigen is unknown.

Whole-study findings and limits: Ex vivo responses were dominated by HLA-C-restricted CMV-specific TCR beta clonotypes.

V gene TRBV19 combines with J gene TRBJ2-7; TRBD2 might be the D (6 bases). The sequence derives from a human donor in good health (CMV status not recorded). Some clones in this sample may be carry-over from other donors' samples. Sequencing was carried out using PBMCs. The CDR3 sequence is CASSGSPYEQYF. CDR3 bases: TGTGCCAGTAGCGGGAGTCCCTACGAGCAGTACTTC.